What follows is one T cell receptor (beta chain) and its context. Its antigen is not known. The data were taken from a study of T cell responses to AZD1222 COVID-19 vaccine. Findings and limits, study-wide: Possibly, clonal diversity was underestimated; donors were largely white British and included more females.

This CDR3 region has 16 residues. Trimming took 5 bases from V and 5 from J, leaving 20 bases between them. Germline V gene sequence: CDR1 SGHNT, CDR2 YYREEE (reference sequence). Method: immunoSEQ multiplex PCR; TCRdb's copy keeps in-frame clones and lacks some. The sample lists fewer than 200,000 clones, about 87% occurring once. The TCR was taken from an adult in good health. This chain connects TRBV5-4 to TRBJ2-1, with unresolved D. The sequenced sample was peripheral blood, obtained on day 0 of AZD1222 vaccination. The CDR3 here is CASRRRTLQAHNEQFF. CDR3 bases: TGTGCCAGCAGACGTAGAACATTACAAGCACACAATGAGCAGTTCTTC.